The sequence of this T cell receptor beta chain was determined in a study of blood T cell repertoires in COVID-19. Study-wide background: Spain, Italy and the United States supplied samples that represented acute and convalescent COVID-19. T cells, B-cell-depleted T cells, or PBMCs provided the cDNA or gDNA that served as material.

CDR3 length: 15 residues. V gave up 0 bases and J gave up 4 bases, with 15 bases separating them. Germline V gene sequence: CDR1 GTSNPN, CDR2 SVGIG (reference sequence). How the authors handled the data: Amplification of reference gene primers was used by the study to estimate nucleated cell counts. Sequenced by immunoSEQ multiplex PCR; TCRdb stores in-frame clones only, minus some. D and trimming were read from the DNA, whereas the V and J calls and clone size are those reported in that table. The sample includes 30,000 to 35,000 clones, around 80% seen only once; the top ten take about 38%. This chain joins TRBV30 and TRBJ1-1, with D maybe TRBD1 (5 bases). Sequencing was done on a sample of peripheral blood. The TCR sequence derives from a man older than 75 with active or convalescent COVID-19. CDR3 amino acids: CAWSVGWGVGTEAFF. DNA for the CDR3: TGTGCCTGGAGTGTAGGGTGGGGGGTAGGCACTGAAGCTTTCTTT. The variable domain in full, completed from reference TRBV30 and TRBJ1-1, reads SQTIHQWPATLVQPVGSPLSLECTVEGTSNPNLYWYRQAAGRGLQLLFYSVGIGQISSEVPQNLSASRPQDRQFILSSKKLLLSDSGFYLCAWSVGWGVGTEAFFGQGTRLTVV.